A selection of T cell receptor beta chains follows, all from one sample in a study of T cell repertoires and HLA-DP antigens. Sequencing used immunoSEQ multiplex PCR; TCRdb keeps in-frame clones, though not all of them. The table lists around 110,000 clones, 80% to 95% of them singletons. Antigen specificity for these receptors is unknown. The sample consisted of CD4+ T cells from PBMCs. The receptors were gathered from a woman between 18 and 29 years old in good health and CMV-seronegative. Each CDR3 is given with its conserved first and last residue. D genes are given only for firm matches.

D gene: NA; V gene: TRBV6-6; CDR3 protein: CASSPRGFGEAFF
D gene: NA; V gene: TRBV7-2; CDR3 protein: CASSFQTAGDTQYF
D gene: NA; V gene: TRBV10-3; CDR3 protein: CAIKSDKVGNQPQHF
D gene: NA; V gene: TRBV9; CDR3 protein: CASSVGWGRNYGYTF
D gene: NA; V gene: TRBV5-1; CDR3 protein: CASSFAGRTSTDTQYF
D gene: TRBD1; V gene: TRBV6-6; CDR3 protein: CACGTAQETQYF
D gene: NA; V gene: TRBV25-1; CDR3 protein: CASSATGTNEKLFF
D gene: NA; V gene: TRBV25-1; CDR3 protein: CASRKAGPPSTEAFF
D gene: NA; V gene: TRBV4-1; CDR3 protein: CASSQAPTGVQETQYF
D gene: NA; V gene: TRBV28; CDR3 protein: CASLRGTNEKLFF
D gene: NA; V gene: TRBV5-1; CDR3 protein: CASSRQTSGANVLTF
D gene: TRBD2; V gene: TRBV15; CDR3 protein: CATSRDSGGAETQYF
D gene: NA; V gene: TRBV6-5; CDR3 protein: CASRPFALGTQYF
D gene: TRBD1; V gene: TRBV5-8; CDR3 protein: CASSLLEGQGPEQYF
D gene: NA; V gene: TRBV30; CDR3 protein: CATRSSSGNTIYF
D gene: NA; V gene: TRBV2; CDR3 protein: CASSERRLNNQPQHF
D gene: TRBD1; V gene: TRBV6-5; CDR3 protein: CASSYYQGAGTGELFF
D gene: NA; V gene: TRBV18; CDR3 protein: CASSPFESTDTQYF
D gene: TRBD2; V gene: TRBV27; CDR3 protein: CASSPLRSGRVRNEQFF
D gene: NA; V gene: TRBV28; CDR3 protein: CASSRAGSSPLHF
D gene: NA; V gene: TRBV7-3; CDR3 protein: CASSLTGSRGTGELFF
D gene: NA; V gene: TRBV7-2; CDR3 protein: CASSSTGNGNQPQHF
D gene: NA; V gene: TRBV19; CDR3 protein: CASSLRAGYGYTF
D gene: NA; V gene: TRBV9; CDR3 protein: CASSVGGSSTDTQYF
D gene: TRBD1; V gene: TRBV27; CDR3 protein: CASSARGGGSSYNSPLHF
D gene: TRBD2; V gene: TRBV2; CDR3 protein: CASRRGTDTQYF
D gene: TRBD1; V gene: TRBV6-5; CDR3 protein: CASSSGQDVRAFF
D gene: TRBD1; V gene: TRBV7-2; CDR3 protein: CASSGQGGSYNEQFF
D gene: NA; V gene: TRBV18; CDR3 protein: CASSPEALQETQYF
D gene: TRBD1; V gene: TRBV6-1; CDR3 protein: CASIGQVLDQPQHF
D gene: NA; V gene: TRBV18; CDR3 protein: CASSPPPPGAPQHF
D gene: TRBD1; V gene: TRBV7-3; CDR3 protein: CASSLAGTGADTQYF
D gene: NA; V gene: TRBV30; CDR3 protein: CAWSVLDRFYGYTF
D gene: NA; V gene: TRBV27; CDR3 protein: CASSLWGDIGPYTGELFF
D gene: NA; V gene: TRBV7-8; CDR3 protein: CASSLPRRWDPNQPQHF
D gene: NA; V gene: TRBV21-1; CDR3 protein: CASGGPSAHEQYF
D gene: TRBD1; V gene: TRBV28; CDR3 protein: CASRLSGTGSGANVLTF
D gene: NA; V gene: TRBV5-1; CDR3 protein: CASSLGQGGTDTQYF
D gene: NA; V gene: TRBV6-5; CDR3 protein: CASKRGLSYNEQFF
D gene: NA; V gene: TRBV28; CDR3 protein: CASRTLSPGLYEQYF
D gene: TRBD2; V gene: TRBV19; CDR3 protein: CAASGSIYNEQFF
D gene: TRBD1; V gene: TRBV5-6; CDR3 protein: CASSKGTGDPNYGYTF
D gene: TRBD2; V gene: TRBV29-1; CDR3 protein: CSVAGASSYNEQFF
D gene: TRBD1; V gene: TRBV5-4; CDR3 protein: CASSLGAGGGYEQYF
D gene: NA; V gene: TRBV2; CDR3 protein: CASSALEGGGAKNIQYF
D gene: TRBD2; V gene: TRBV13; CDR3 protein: CASSSTSGRSLETQYF
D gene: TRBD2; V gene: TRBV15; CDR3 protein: CATSRELSTSDGTDTQYF
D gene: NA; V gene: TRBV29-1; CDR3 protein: CSVAQDYGYTF
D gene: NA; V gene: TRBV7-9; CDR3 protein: CASSFGNNQPQHF
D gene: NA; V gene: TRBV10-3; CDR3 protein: CASGRNQETQYF
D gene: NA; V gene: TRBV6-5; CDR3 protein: CASSYGGTIYNEQFF
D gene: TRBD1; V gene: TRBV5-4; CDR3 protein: CASSYGQENTEAFF
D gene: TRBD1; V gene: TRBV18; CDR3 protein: CASSPWRTGINNEQFF